One sample yielded the 9 T cell receptor beta chains listed below, sequenced in a study of PD-1 blockade in mismatch repair-deficient tumors. Data came from immunoSEQ multiplex PCR; TCRdb stores just in-frame clones and leaves some out. Here the sample spans 35,000 to 40,000 clones, around 75% being singletons. Source: peripheral blood, taken 4 weeks after starting pembrolizumab. The origin of the receptors is an adult with mismatch repair-deficient cancer.

This rearrangement joins TRBV9 to TRBJ2-1; D may be TRBD1 or TRBD2 (5 bases each). Germline CDR1 reads SGDLS; CDR2 reads YYNGEE. CDR3 length: 17 residues. The ends were cut back, 4 bases at V and 8 bases at J, with 25 bases in the middle. The CDR3 region is CASSTGTLRRSGDEQFF. In DNA, the CDR3 is TGTGCCAGCAGCACCGGGACCCTCCGACGATCGGGCGATGAGCAGTTCTTC. Variable domain in full (rest from reference TRBV9 and TRBJ2-1): DSGVTQTPKHLITATGQRVTLRCSPRSGDLSVYWYQQSLDQGLQFLIQYYNGEERAKGNILERFSAQQFPDLHSELNLSSLELGDSALYFCASSTGTLRRSGDEQFFGPGTRLTVL.

The rearrangement uses TRBV18 and TRBJ2-6; D gene ambiguous. V shed 5 bases and J shed 0 bases, with 8 bases lying between them. CDR1 KGHSH and CDR2 LQKENI come from the germline V gene. This CDR3 has 15 residues. The CDR3 is CASSEQSSGANVLTF. CDR3 nucleotides: TGTGCCAGCTCAGAACAGAGCTCTGGGGCCAACGTCCTGACTTTC.

This clone has more than one count but fewer than ten. This CDR3 reads CAWSVRWGRGDTF. CDR3 sequence (DNA): TGTGCCTGGAGTGTACGGTGGGGGCGCGGAGACACCTTC. The chain carries TRBV30 and TRBJ1-2, with a weak D call TRBD1 (6 bases). The V gene lost 0 bases and the J gene lost 12 bases, with 17 bases spanning the gap. The CDR3 is made up of 13 amino acids. Germline lookup yields CDR1 GTSNPN and CDR2 SVGIG (reference sequence).

The rearrangement joins TRBV5-1 to TRBJ2-7, with D uncertain. The CDR3 runs to 15 residues. In germline, CDR1 is SGHRS, CDR2 YFSETQ. Trimming shortened V by 2 bases and J by 9 bases, and 21 bases separated the two germline ends. In nucleotides, the CDR3 is TGCGCCAGCAGCTTCTACAGAGAACACACTACGAGGCAGTACTTC. Its protein is CASSFYREHTTRQYF.

The chain joins TRBV18 to TRBJ2-5; D remains unclear. Matching the DNA end better, TRBJ2-7 makes the J call doubtful. CDR1 and CDR2 from the germline V gene are KGHSH and LQKENI. This CDR3 spans 14 amino acids. CDR3 in amino acids: CASSPHDLAYEQYF. Written as DNA, the CDR3 is TGTGCCAGCTCACCCCATGACCTAGCCTACGAGCAGTACTTC.

The V gene is TRBV14, the J gene TRBJ1-1; D gene ambiguous. Between the trimmed V and J ends, which lost 0 bases and 2 bases, there was a span of 10 bases. The germline V gene has CDR1 SGHDN and CDR2 FVKESK. CDR3 size: 15 residues. The CDR3 loop is CASSQDTMVNTEAFF. The CDR3 nucleotides read TGTGCCAGCAGCCAAGACACCATGGTTAACACTGAAGCTTTCTTT. Full variable domain (rest looked up from reference TRBV14 and TRBJ1-1): EAGVTQFPSHSVIEKGQTVTLRCDPISGHDNLYWYRRVMGKEIKFLLHFVKESKQDESGMPNNRFLAERTGGTYSTLKVQPAELEDSGVYFCASSQDTMVNTEAFFGQGTRLTVV.

The chain is built from TRBV10-3 and TRBJ2-3; 15 bases line up with TRBD2. Germline loops: CDR1 ENHRY, CDR2 SYGVKD. Trimming at V came to 6 bases and at J to 9 bases, leaving 10 bases not matched to a gene. CDR3 length: 16 amino acids. The CDR3 coding sequence is TGTGCCATCAGGGCAGGACTAGCGGGAGGGAGGGGGACGCAGTATTTT. It yields the protein CAIRAGLAGGRGTQYF.

The gene calls are TRBV4-1 and TRBJ2-3; D uncertain. From germline, CDR1 is MGHRA and CDR2 YSYEKL. The V end lost 2 bases, the J end lost 3 bases, and 3 bases lay between the germline ends. The CDR3 runs to 12 residues. Here the CDR3 DNA reads TGCGCCAGCAGCCAAACAACAGATACGCAGTATTTT. Translated, it gives CASSQTTDTQYF.

The rearrangement uses TRBV6-6 and TRBJ1-1; TRBD1 might be the D (6 bases). CDR1 is MNHNY, CDR2 SVGAGI, per germline (reference sequence). V gave up 4 bases and J gave up 5 bases, with 11 bases separating them. The CDR3 has 13 residues. The CDR3 sequence: CASSLDSLTEAFF. CDR3 DNA sequence: TGTGCCAGCAGTTTGGACAGTTTAACTGAAGCTTTCTTT.